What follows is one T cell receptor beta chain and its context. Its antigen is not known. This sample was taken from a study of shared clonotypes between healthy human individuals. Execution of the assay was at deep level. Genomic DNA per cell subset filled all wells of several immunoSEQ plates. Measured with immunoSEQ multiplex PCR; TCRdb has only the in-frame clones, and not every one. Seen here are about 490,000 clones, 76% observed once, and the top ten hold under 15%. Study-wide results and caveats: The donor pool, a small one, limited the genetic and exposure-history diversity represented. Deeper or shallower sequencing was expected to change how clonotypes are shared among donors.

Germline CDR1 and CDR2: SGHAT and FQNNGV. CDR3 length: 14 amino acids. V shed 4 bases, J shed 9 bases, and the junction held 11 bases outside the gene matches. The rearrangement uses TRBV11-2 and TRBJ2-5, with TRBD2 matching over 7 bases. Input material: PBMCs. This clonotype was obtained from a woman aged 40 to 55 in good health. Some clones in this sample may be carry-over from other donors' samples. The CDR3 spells CASSSMRGREAQYF. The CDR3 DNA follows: TGTGCCAGCAGCTCCATGAGAGGGAGGGAGGCCCAGTACTTC.